The present T cell receptor (beta chain) was sequenced within a study of OX40 agonist ivuxolimab in advanced cancers. Notes on this clone: The antigen is undetermined.

V was clipped by 3 bases and J by 4 bases, with 13 bases between them. Germline V CDR1 and CDR2: MNHEY, SMNVEV (reference sequence). This CDR3 is built from 14 residues. Study-level results: On average, CD8+ T cells showed a greater number of expanded clones than CD4+. CD4+ and CD8+ blood T cells expanded clonally by week 6 at 0.1 to 3.0 mg/kg.

Produced via immunoSEQ multiplex PCR; TCRdb's table is partial and in-frame only. The table lists more than 65,000 clones, around 85% of them singletons. This clonotype was sampled from an adult with an advanced solid tumor such as melanoma, head and neck, liver or kidney cancer. This chain links TRBV27 with TRBJ2-7, with D possibly TRBD1 on 6 matching bases. Source: CD4+ or CD8+ T cells sorted from blood, taken in a trial of the OX40 agonist ivuxolimab. CDR3 DNA sequence: TGTGCCAGCAGTTTCCAGGGGTTTAGGTACGAGCAGTACTTC. Translated: CASSFQGFRYEQYF.